Shown below are 32 T cell receptor beta chains from a single sample sequenced in a study of blood T cell repertoires in COVID-19. TCRdb's table, derived via immunoSEQ multiplex PCR, lists solely in-frame clones and lacks some. The sample has some 65,000 clones, about four fifths seen once. Sequencing was performed on peripheral blood. The receptors were sampled from a human donor in a cohort sampled during active COVID-19.

The chain is built from TRBV5-1 and TRBJ2-5; 12 nucleotides align to TRBD1. This CDR3 comprises 16 residues. Germline V lookup: CDR1 SGHRS, CDR2 YFSETQ. Trimming cost V 0 bases and J 5 bases; bases outside gene matches: 5. In DNA form, the CDR3 reads TGCGCCAGCAGCTTGGTCGGGACAGGGGGCGGGGAGACCCAGTACTTC. Translated: CASSLVGTGGGETQYF.

The chain recombines TRBV7-9 with TRBJ1-6, with D maybe TRBD1 (5 bases). V was shortened by 5 bases and J by 9 bases, with 8 bases between the two germline ends. The length of the CDR3 is 12 residues. Per the germline V gene, CDR1 is SEHNR and CDR2 is FQNEAQ (reference sequence). The CDR3 spells CASSAGSSPLHF. The CDR3, as DNA: TGTGCCAGCAGCGCAGGGTCTTCACCCCTCCACTTT. Complete variable domain (other parts from reference TRBV7-9 and TRBJ1-6): DTGVSQNPRHKITKRGQNVTFRCDPISEHNRLYWYRQTLGQGPEFLTYFQNEAQLEKSRLLSDRFSAERPKGSFSTLEIQRTEQGDSAMYLCASSAGSSPLHFGNGTRLTVT.

The chain joins TRBV6-6 to TRBJ2-7; D is uncertain. The CDR3 is 14 residues long. CDR1 MNHNY and CDR2 SVGAGI come from the germline V gene (reference sequence). V was cut by 0 bases and J by 7 bases, with 13 bases left in between. The CDR3 reads CASSYSNSLDEQYF. In DNA form, the CDR3 reads TGTGCCAGCAGTTACTCGAACAGTCTCGATGAGCAGTACTTC.

V and J are TRBV6-2 or TRBV6-3 and TRBJ2-7; the match to TRBD2 covers 10 bases. This CDR3 comprises 13 residues. CDR1 is MNHEY, CDR2 SVGEGT, per germline. V trimming: 5 bases; J trimming: 8 bases; junction bases outside the gene matches: 6. In DNA form, the CDR3 reads TGTGCCAGCAGTCCGAGCGGGAGGGCCCAGCAGTACTTC. It codes for CASSPSGRAQQYF.

The chain combines TRBV5-1 with TRBJ1-6, with a possible D match to TRBD1 (6 bases). The length of the CDR3 is 16 residues. V lost 0 bases, J lost 5 bases, and 12 bases lay in between. Per germline, CDR1 SGHRS and CDR2 YFSETQ. The CDR3, as DNA: TGCGCCAGCAGCTTGGCCCCCCAGGGGAATAATTCACCCCTCCACTTT. This encodes CASSLAPQGNNSPLHF.

In this sample, this clone turned up a few times. The CDR3 coding sequence is TGTGCCTCGGGGTTAAATTCACCCCTCCACTTT. Translation gives CASGLNSPLHF. The rearrangement joins TRBV30 to TRBJ1-6, with D uncertain. V shed 7 bases and J shed 7 bases, with 8 bases lying between them. The CDR3 has 11 residues. Germline values: CDR1 GTSNPN, CDR2 SVGIG (reference sequence).

The V gene is TRBV9, the J gene TRBJ1-5; no reliable D call. The CDR3 is 13 residues long. The V end was cut by 4 bases, the J end by 1 base, with 6 bases between. The V gene's germline CDR1 is SGDLS and CDR2 YYNGEE. The CDR3: CASSQESNQPQHF. Here the CDR3 DNA reads TGTGCCAGCAGCCAAGAGAGCAATCAGCCCCAGCATTTT.

This clone was observed a handful of times. This chain uses TRBV30 with TRBJ1-3, with D possibly TRBD1 on 5 matching bases. V lost 2 bases to trimming and J lost 4 bases, with 15 bases between them. CDR1 is GTSNPN and CDR2 is SVGIG in the germline V gene (reference sequence). The CDR3 runs to 15 residues. CDR3 loop: CAWSREGLRGNTIYF. The CDR3 DNA sequence: TGTGCCTGGAGTCGGGAGGGGCTTCGAGGAAACACCATATATTTT. The variable domain in full, completed from reference TRBV30 and TRBJ1-3, reads SQTIHQWPATLVQPVGSPLSLECTVEGTSNPNLYWYRQAAGRGLQLLFYSVGIGQISSEVPQNLSASRPQDRQFILSSKKLLLSDSGFYLCAWSREGLRGNTIYFGEGSWLTVV.

The chain carries TRBV28 and TRBJ2-7; possible D gene TRBD2, 5 bases. The germline V gene encodes CDR1 MDHEN and CDR2 SYDVKM. This CDR3 has 16 amino acids. The V end lost 6 bases, the J end lost 4 bases, and 22 bases lay between the germline ends. The CDR3 is CASSRLTGNLAYEQYF. Here the CDR3 DNA reads TGTGCCAGCAGCCGACTTACGGGGAATTTGGCTTACGAGCAGTACTTC.

Note on this clone: At one of its ends the junction is not consistent with the germline gene, which may arise from a read error. V usage is TRBV19 and J usage is TRBJ1-1; 8 bases are a match to TRBD1. Germline loops: CDR1 LNHDA, CDR2 SQIVND (reference sequence). The CDR3 covers 15 residues. The CDR3 loop reads CASSTSDRVNTEAFF. DNA for the CDR3: TGTGCCAGTAGTACATCGGACAGGGTGAATACTGAAGCTTTCTTT. Combining the CDR3 with reference TRBV19 and TRBJ1-1 gives the whole variable domain DGGITQSPKYLFRKEGQNVTLSCEQNLNHDAMYWYRQDPGQGLRLIYYSQIVNDFQKGDIAEGYSVSREKKESFPLTVTSAQKNPTAFYLCASSTSDRVNTEAFFGQGTRLTVV.

The chain uses TRBV28 and TRBJ2-7; D not resolved. V lost 5 bases to trimming and J lost 2 bases, with 13 bases between them. CDR3 length equals 14 residues. Germline V gene sequence: CDR1 MDHEN, CDR2 SYDVKM. CDR3 region: CASSGHWQAYEQYF. The DNA for the CDR3 is TGTGCCAGCAGTGGGCACTGGCAGGCCTACGAGCAGTACTTC.

The chain recombines TRBV18 with TRBJ1-6; weak D call: TRBD1 (5 bases). Trimming cost V 4 bases and J 10 bases, with 17 bases left between them. The CDR3 is 15 amino acids. CDR1 is KGHSH and CDR2 is LQKENI in the germline V gene. The CDR3 nucleotides read TGTGCCAGCTCACTGCGCCGTGGGGGGGAGTCACCCCTCCACTTT. This encodes CASSLRRGGESPLHF.

This clone appeared once. The chain employs TRBV21-1 and TRBJ2-7; the DNA was not compared with TRBD1, the D call given in the table. TRBV21-1 is a documented pseudogene. The CDR3 totals 15 residues. The CDR3 reads CASTFGDRGRSDLYF. The CDR3 nucleotides read TGTGCCAGCACTTTCGGGGACAGGGGTCGGAGCGATCTATACTTC.

The chain employs TRBV14 and TRBJ1-5, with 8 bases lining up with TRBD1. The CDR3 contains 18 residues. Per the germline V gene, CDR1 is SGHDN and CDR2 is FVKESK. V shed 1 base, J shed 1 base, and the junction held 9 bases outside the gene matches. The CDR3 loop reads CASSQANRGIRSNQPQHF. CDR3 nucleotide sequence: TGTGCCAGCAGCCAAGCTAACAGGGGGATCAGAAGCAATCAGCCCCAGCATTTT.

This rearrangement joins TRBV19 to TRBJ1-2; the match to TRBD1 covers 9 bases. The CDR3 extends over 15 amino acids. From germline, CDR1 is LNHDA and CDR2 SQIVND (reference sequence). Trimming took 5 bases from V and 3 from J; bases not matched to a gene: 7. The CDR3, as DNA: TGTGCCAGTAGTTCACTGACAGGGGGACACTATGGCTACACCTTC. Its protein is CASSSLTGGHYGYTF.

This chain connects TRBV30 to TRBJ1-3; D not resolved. The CDR3 is made up of 13 amino acids. CDR1 is GTSNPN and CDR2 is SVGIG in the germline V gene (reference sequence). Trimming left V 6 bases short and J 2 bases short, with 11 bases between. The CDR3 here is CACHKGAGNTIYF. The CDR3 DNA reads TGTGCCTGTCACAAGGGAGCTGGAAACACCATATATTTT. Combining the CDR3 with reference TRBV30 and TRBJ1-3 gives the whole variable domain SQTIHQWPATLVQPVGSPLSLECTVEGTSNPNLYWYRQAAGRGLQLLFYSVGIGQISSEVPQNLSASRPQDRQFILSSKKLLLSDSGFYLCACHKGAGNTIYFGEGSWLTVV.

The genes are TRBV29-1 and TRBJ2-1; D is possibly TRBD2 (6 bases). CDR3 length: 17 amino acids. V was pared by 3 bases and J by 1 base, with 19 bases between. Germline V gene sequence: CDR1 SQVTM, CDR2 ANQGSEA. The CDR3 sequence: CSVDTEGFGGSYNEQFF. The DNA of the CDR3 is TGCAGCGTTGATACGGAGGGTTTTGGGGGATCCTACAATGAGCAGTTCTTC.

The CDR3 sequence: CATESGADTQYF. CDR3 nucleotides: TGTGCCACCGAGTCAGGGGCAGATACGCAGTATTTT. The gene calls are TRBV24-1 and TRBJ2-3; tentatively, D is TRBD1 (6 bases). Per germline, CDR1 KGHDR and CDR2 SFDVKD. V lost 9 bases, J lost 4 bases, and 10 bases lay in between. The CDR3 extends over 12 amino acids.

A few counts support this clone. The chain has TRBV6-5 and TRBJ2-2; no definite D call. Germline CDR1 is MNHEY and CDR2 is SVGAGI. Trimming removed 2 bases from V and 5 bases from J, with 3 bases in between. The CDR3 sequence is 12 residues long. CDR3: CASSYTTGELFF. CDR3 sequence (DNA): TGTGCCAGCAGTTACACAACCGGGGAGCTGTTTTTT.

This clone has just one count. This chain joins TRBV3-1 (or the pseudogene TRBV3-2) and TRBJ2-7; TRBD2 matches at 14 bases. Germline loops: CDR1 LGHDT, CDR2 YNNKEL (reference sequence). The CDR3 totals 18 residues. The V gene end was trimmed by 4 bases and the J gene end by 5 bases; junction bases not matched to a gene: 13. The CDR3: CASSPLSRTSGRSNEQYF. For the CDR3, the DNA is TGTGCCAGCAGCCCCCTCTCCAGGACTAGCGGGAGGTCAAACGAGCAGTACTTC.

This clone was recorded once. The chain joins TRBV7-9 to TRBJ2-7; D call uncertain. CDR3 length: 15 amino acids. The germline CDR1 and CDR2 sequences are SEHNR and FQNEAQ (reference sequence). Trimming cost V 0 bases and J 5 bases, with 14 bases left between them. In DNA form, the CDR3 reads TGTGCCAGCAGCTTAGCAACCCGTCTAGTTAACGAGCAGTACTTC. Protein product: CASSLATRLVNEQYF.

The rearrangement uses TRBV3-1 (or the pseudogene TRBV3-2) and TRBJ2-7; 7 bases agree with TRBD2. Germline V gene lookup returns CDR1 LGHDT and CDR2 YNNKEL (reference sequence). The CDR3 extends over 15 amino acids. The trim removed 4 bases at V and 3 bases at J, leaving 9 bases unmatched. CDR3 protein: CASSPRASGYYEQYF. The CDR3 nucleotides read TGTGCCAGCAGCCCCCGGGCTAGCGGATACTACGAGCAGTACTTC.

The chain couples TRBV7-9 to TRBJ1-2; D gene ambiguous. The germline CDR1 and CDR2 sequences are SEHNR and FQNEAQ (reference sequence). Trimming removed 6 bases from V and 4 bases from J, with 21 bases in between. This CDR3 has 16 residues. This CDR3 reads CASRSLSGEGLYGYTF. CDR3 nucleotide sequence: TGTGCCAGCAGATCACTATCAGGAGAGGGCCTCTATGGCTACACCTTC.

The chain is built from TRBV27 and TRBJ2-1, with 7 bases fitting TRBD1. J gave up 0 bases and V 5 bases, and 1 base lay outside the gene matches. Germline CDR1 and CDR2: MNHEY and SMNVEV (reference sequence). There are 14 residues in the CDR3. The CDR3 region is CASSDRDSYNEQFF. Written as DNA, the CDR3 is TGTGCCAGCAGTGACAGGGACTCCTACAATGAGCAGTTCTTC.

The chain uses TRBV28 and TRBJ1-5, with D possibly TRBD1 on 5 matching bases. The CDR3 contains 14 residues. Germline V gives CDR1 MDHEN, CDR2 SYDVKM. V shed 7 bases and J shed 3 bases, with 13 bases lying between them. CDR3 sequence (DNA): TGTGCCAGCATCCGGGGGACGCACAATCAGCCCCAGCATTTT. This encodes CASIRGTHNQPQHF.

The rearrangement joins TRBV9 to TRBJ2-3; 7 nucleotides match TRBD2. The CDR3 extends over 14 amino acids. J lost 6 bases, V lost 1 base, and 5 bases had no gene match. Germline V gene sequence: CDR1 SGDLS, CDR2 YYNGEE. The CDR3 is CASSVSGVGDTQYF. The CDR3 bases are TGTGCCAGCAGCGTAAGCGGGGTAGGCGATACGCAGTATTTT.

This clone was seen a single time. The rearrangement uses TRBV7-3 and TRBJ2-5; tentative D call: TRBD1 (6 bases). The CDR3 is 14 amino acids. In germline, CDR1 is SGHTA, CDR2 FQGTGA. With 6 bases removed from V and 5 bases from J, the gap between germline ends came to 16 bases. The CDR3 region is CASRSTGWSETQYF. The CDR3 bases are TGTGCCAGCAGGTCTACAGGGTGGTCGGAGACCCAGTACTTC.

V is TRBV7-2 and J is TRBJ1-5; D gene unclear. This CDR3 has 14 residues. CDR1 and CDR2 from the germline V gene are SGHTA and FQGNSA. V was shortened by 7 bases and J by 4 bases, with 14 bases between the two germline ends. For the CDR3, the DNA is TGTGCCAGCACCCCGGACGGCGGGAATCAGCCCCAGCATTTT. It yields the protein CASTPDGGNQPQHF.

The chain combines TRBV28 with TRBJ1-1; D remains ambiguous. V lost 6 bases, J lost 1 base, and 9 bases lay in between. This CDR3 region has 13 residues. Germline CDR1 reads MDHEN; CDR2 reads SYDVKM. The CDR3 DNA reads TGTGCCAGCAGAGGAGCGAGGAACACTGAAGCTTTCTTT. The encoded protein is CASRGARNTEAFF.

The chain joins TRBV28 to TRBJ1-2, with D perhaps TRBD1 (5 bases). Germline V gives CDR1 MDHEN, CDR2 SYDVKM. The CDR3 is 15 amino acids. V lost 10 bases and J lost 5, with 23 bases in between. Written as DNA, the CDR3 is TGTGCCACGACCTGGGCCCGTCGGGGGGATTATGGCTACACCTTC. It translates to CATTWARRGDYGYTF.

The chain couples TRBV23-1 to TRBJ2-1, with D unresolved. TRBV23-1 is sorted into the ORF group, with uncertain function. The CDR3 runs 12 residues. Trimming stripped 8 bases from V and 1 base from J, with 6 bases between. The CDR3 here is CASCSSYNEQFF. CDR3 nucleotides: TGCGCCAGCTGTTCTTCCTACAATGAGCAGTTCTTC.

The sample holds a few counts of this clone. This chain joins TRBV28 and TRBJ2-7, with D possibly being TRBD1 (5 bases). The CDR3 loop spans 15 amino acids. Germline CDR1 and CDR2: MDHEN and SYDVKM. The V gene lost 6 bases and the J gene lost 3 bases, with 18 bases spanning the gap. Here the CDR3 reads CASRSTGRDSYEQYF. The CDR3, as DNA: TGTGCCAGCAGATCTACCGGCAGGGATAGCTACGAGCAGTACTTC.